This T cell receptor beta chain comes out of a study of T cells in localized non-small cell lung cancer (dated by TCRdb to the early 2020s). Some background on the complete study: The study analyzed T cell repertoires of about 230 early-stage NSCLC patients, comparing tumors and uninvolved tumor-adjacent lungs. The cohort was made up of 200 to 250 treatment-naive NSCLC patients whose localized lung tumors had been resected. NSCLC patients had a mean age of around 66 years, and around 130 were male and 85 to 110 female.

The immunoSEQ Assay was used to sequence TCR beta CDR3 regions from DNA. As for the original processing: T cell density was computed as TCR beta template counts normalized to usable DNA estimated by amplifying housekeeping genes. Using the preseqR package, richness was estimated by extrapolating to 120,000 templates for tissue samples and 400,000 templates for PBMC samples. Clonality was taken to be one minus Pielou's evenness. Tissue-enriched TCRs were identified through differential abundance testing performed on productive amino-acid clonotypes, with a minimum total count of 5 and an alpha of 0.1. The Jaccard Index and the Morisita Overlap Index were used to quantify repertoire overlap between compartments. GLIPH grouped TCR beta CDR3s together with public tetramer-defined viral CDR3s, and a viral motif had to include at least three viral sequences and show V-gene enrichment. Here the immuneACCESS table is served through TCRdb, limited to in-frame sequences with V and J called. Missing clones are a known gap in these copies; in checked studies unresolved V genes cover under half, and the rest lacks a known reason. The V and J calls and clone size were taken over from that table, and D and trimming were inferred from the DNA. The sample table holds around 100,000 clones, of which approximately 90% were seen once. The top ten clones comprise over 12% of the sample.

The V end loses 10 bases and the J end loses 7 bases, and a stretch of 20 bases separates them. CDR1 and CDR2, per the germline V gene, are MNHNS and SASEGT. From cysteine to phenylalanine, the CDR3 is 15 amino acids long. Just CDR3 DNA is preserved here, 45 bases in frame from base 1. What the study reported, not specific to this receptor: Because multi-region tumor sequencing was not performed, intratumor heterogeneity could not be ruled out. Because the study design was exploratory, TCR variables were selected using unadjusted p-values without false-discovery rate correction. Of the top 100 tumor clones, a median of 57 were detected in paired uninvolved adjacent lung; around 27 were also among that lung's top 100. Higher T cell density in blood was associated with longer overall survival, whereas higher clonality in adjacent lung was associated with shorter survival. Uninvolved tumor-adjacent lung showed the highest T cell clonality, higher than tumor, which suggests more focused antigenic responses in the adjacent lung.

At diagnosis, peripheral blood, uninvolved tumor-adjacent lung and tumor were collected and were preserved as a mix of fresh-frozen and FFPE material. For TCR repertoire profiling, the blood samples were analyzed as peripheral blood mononuclear cells. Details on this clone: Its binding antigen is unknown. The sample holds no much larger clone one base away, and base qualities are not on file.

The sample consisted of peripheral blood, taken before any cancer treatment. The chain employs TRBV6-1 and TRBJ1-6; TRBD1 is a possible D gene, resting on 6 matching bases. This TCR was recovered from a man aged 40 to 70 with stage I squamous cell lung carcinoma. CDR3 region: CATGHSRGANSPLHF. The DNA reads as follows: TGTGCCACGGGGCATAGTCGGGGGGCGAATTCACCCCTCCACTTT.